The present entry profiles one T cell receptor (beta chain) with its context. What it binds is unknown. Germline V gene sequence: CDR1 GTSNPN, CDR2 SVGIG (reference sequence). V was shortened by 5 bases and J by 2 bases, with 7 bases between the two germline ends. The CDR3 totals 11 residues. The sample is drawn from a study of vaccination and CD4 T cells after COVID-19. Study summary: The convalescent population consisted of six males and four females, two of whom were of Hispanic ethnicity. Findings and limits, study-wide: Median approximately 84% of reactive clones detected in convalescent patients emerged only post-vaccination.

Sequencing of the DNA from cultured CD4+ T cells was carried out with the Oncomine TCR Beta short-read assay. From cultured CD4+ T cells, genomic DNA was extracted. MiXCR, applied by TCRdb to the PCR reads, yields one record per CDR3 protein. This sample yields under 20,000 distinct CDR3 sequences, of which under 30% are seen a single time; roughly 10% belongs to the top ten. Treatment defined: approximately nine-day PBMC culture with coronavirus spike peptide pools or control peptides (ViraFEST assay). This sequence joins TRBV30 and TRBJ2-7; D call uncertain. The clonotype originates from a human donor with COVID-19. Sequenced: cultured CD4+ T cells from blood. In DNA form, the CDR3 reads TGTGCCTGGGCCCTCCCCTACGAGCAGTACTTC. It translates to CAWALPYEQYF.